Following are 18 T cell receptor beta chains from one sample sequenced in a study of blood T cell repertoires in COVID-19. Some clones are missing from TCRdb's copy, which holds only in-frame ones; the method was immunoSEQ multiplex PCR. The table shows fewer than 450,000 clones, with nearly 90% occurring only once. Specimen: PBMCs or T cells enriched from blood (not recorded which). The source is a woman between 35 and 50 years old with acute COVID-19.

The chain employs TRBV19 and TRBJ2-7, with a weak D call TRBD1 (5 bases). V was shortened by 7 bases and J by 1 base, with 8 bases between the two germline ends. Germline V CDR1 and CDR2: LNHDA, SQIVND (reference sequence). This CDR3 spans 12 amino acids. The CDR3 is CASTAGSYEQYF. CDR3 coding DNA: TGTGCCAGTACGGCAGGGTCCTACGAGCAGTACTTC.

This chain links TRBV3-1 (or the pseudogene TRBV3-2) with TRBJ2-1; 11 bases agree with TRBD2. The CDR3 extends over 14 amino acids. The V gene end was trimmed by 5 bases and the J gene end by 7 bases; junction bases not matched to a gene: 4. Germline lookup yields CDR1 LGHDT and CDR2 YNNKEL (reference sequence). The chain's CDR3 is CASSVLAGGNEQFF. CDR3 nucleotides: TGTGCCAGCAGCGTGCTAGCGGGGGGTAATGAGCAGTTCTTC.

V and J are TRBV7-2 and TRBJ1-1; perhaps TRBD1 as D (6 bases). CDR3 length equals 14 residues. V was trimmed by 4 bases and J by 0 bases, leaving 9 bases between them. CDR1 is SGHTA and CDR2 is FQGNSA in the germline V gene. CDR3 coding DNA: TGTGCCAGCAGCTGGGGGGGCATGAACACTGAAGCTTTCTTT. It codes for CASSWGGMNTEAFF.

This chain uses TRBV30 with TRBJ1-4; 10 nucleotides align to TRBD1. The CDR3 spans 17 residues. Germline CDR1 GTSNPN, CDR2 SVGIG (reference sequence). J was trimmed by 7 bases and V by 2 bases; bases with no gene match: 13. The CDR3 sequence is CAWSNRGQGRFGEKLFF. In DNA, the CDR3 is TGTGCCTGGAGTAACCGGGGACAGGGGCGATTCGGTGAAAAACTGTTTTTT.

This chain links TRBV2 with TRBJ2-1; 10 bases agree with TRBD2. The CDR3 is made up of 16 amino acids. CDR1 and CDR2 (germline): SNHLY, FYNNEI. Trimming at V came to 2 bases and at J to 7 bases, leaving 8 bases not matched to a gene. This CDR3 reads CASSEYQGLAANEQFF. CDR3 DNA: TGTGCCAGCAGTGAATACCAAGGACTAGCGGCTAATGAGCAGTTCTTC. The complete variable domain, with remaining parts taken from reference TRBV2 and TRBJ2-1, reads EPEVTQTPSHQVTQMGQEVILRCVPISNHLYFYWYRQILGQKVEFLVSFYNNEISEKSEIFDDQFSVERPDGSNFTLKIRSTKLEDSAMYFCASSEYQGLAANEQFFGPGTRLTVL.

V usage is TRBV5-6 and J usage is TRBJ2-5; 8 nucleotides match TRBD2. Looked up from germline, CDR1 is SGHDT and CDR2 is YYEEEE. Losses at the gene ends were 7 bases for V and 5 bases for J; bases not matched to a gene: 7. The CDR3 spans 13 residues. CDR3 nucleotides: TGTGCCAGCTGTAGCGGGGCGTGGGAGACCCAGTACTTC. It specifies CASCSGAWETQYF.

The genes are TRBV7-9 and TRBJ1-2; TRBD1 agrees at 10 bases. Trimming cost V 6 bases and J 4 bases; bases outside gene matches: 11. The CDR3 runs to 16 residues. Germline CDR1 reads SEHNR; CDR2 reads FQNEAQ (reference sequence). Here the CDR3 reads CASSFQLGTGAYGYTF. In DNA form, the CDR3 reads TGTGCCAGCAGTTTCCAGCTAGGGACAGGGGCCTATGGCTACACCTTC.

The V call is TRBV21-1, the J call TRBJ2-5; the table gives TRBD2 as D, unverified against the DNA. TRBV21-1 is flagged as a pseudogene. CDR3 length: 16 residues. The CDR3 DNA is TGTGCCAGCGGGGGGAAGGGTTCAAGGAATTCACAGACCCAGTACTTC. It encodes CASGGKGSRNSQTQYF.

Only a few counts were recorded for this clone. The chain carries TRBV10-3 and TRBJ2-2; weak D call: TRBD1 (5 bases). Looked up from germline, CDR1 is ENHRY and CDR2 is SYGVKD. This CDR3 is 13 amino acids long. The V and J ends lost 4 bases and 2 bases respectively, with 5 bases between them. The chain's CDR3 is CAISGGNTGELFF. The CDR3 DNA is TGTGCCATCAGTGGGGGCAACACCGGGGAGCTGTTTTTT.

CDR3 region: CASSLTGTEAFF. In DNA form, the CDR3 reads TGTGCCAGCAGCCTGACAGGGACTGAAGCTTTCTTT. This chain uses TRBV2 with TRBJ1-1; 7 bases are a match to TRBD1. CDR1 and CDR2 (germline): SNHLY, FYNNEI. Unmatched junction bases numbered 3, after V lost 6 bases and J lost 5 bases. The CDR3 runs to 12 residues.

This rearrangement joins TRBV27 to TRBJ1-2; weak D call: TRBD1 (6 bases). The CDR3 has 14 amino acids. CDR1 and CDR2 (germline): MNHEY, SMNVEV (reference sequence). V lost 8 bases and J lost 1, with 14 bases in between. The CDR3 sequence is CASPKTGLNYGYTF. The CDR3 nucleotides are TGTGCCAGCCCTAAGACAGGCCTTAACTATGGCTACACCTTC.

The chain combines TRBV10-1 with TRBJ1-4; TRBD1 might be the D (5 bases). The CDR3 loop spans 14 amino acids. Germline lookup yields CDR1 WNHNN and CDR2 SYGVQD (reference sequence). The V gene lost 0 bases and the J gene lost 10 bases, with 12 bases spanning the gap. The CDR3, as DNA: TGCGCCAGCAGTGAGTCGTCCATGGGGGGAAAACTGTTTTTT. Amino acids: CASSESSMGGKLFF.

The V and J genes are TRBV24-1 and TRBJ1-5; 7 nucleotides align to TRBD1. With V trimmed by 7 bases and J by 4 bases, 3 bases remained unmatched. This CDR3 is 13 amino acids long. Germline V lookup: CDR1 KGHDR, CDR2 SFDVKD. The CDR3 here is CATRQGLNQPQHF. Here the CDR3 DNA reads TGTGCCACCAGACAGGGGCTGAATCAGCCCCAGCATTTT.

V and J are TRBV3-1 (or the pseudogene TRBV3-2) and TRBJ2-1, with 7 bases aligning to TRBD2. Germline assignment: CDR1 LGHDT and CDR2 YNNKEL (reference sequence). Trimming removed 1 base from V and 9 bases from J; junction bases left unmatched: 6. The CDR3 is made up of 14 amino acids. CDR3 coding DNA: TGTGCCAGCAGCCAAGTCGGACTAGGGGCTGAGCAGTTCTTC. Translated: CASSQVGLGAEQFF.

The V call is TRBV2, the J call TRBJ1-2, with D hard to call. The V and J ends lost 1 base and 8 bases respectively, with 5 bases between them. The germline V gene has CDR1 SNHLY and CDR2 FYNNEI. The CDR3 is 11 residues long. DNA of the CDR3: TGTGCCAGCAGTGAAGATCGGGGCTACACCTTC. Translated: CASSEDRGYTF.

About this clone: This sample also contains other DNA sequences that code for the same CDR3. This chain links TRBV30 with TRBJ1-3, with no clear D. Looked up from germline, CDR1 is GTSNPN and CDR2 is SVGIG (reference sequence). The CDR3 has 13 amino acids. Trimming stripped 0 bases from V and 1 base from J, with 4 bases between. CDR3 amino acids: CAWSVRSGNTIYF. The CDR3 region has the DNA TGTGCCTGGAGTGTACGGTCTGGAAACACCATATATTTT.

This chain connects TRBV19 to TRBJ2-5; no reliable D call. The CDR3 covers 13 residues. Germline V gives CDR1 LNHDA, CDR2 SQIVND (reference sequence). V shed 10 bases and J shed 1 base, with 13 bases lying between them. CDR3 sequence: CATSSYTQETQYF. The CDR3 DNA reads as TGTGCCACATCATCGTACACCCAAGAGACCCAGTACTTC.

CDR3 protein: CASSPRDDRGSEKLFF. The CDR3 coding sequence is TGTGCCAGCTCACCAAGAGACGACAGGGGAAGCGAAAAACTGTTTTTT. This chain joins TRBV18 and TRBJ1-4; the match to TRBD1 covers 8 bases. Germline-derived CDR1 and CDR2 are KGHSH and LQKENI. This CDR3 spans 16 amino acids. J gave up 8 bases and V 2 bases, and 10 bases lay outside the gene matches.